A selection of T cell receptor beta chains follows, all from one sample in a study of blood T cell repertoires in COVID-19. Generated by immunoSEQ multiplex PCR, the TCRdb table keeps only in-frame clones and is missing some. This table has approximately 440,000 clones, less than 95% appearing once. Sequencing was done on a sample of PBMCs or T cells enriched from blood (not recorded which). The receptors derive from a man younger than 35 who had recovered from COVID-19. Each CDR3 is given without its conserved first and last residue. The order of the fields is J gene, V gene, D gene, CDR3 protein. A D gene is named only where the DNA matches it firmly.

TRBJ1-3 | TRBV4-1 | . | ASSQEGVNRNTIY
TRBJ2-7 | TRBV19 | TRBD2 | ASSIDGGGSYEQY
TRBJ1-6 | TRBV21-1 | . | ASEKSQGNSPLH
TRBJ1-1 | TRBV5-1 | TRBD1 | ASSLGGGTVGTEAF
TRBJ1-1 | TRBV2 | . | ASSITDSAEAF
TRBJ1-2 | TRBV2 | TRBD1 | ASSALDRADYGYT
TRBJ1-5 | TRBV19 | . | ASSPQGPQTPQH
TRBJ1-2 | TRBV19 | . | ASSRAAYGYT
TRBJ2-7 | TRBV2 | . | ASHEGSTESYEQY
TRBJ2-7 | TRBV20-1 | TRBD2 | SAAGSGEQY
TRBJ1-1 | TRBV28 | . | ASSLGGRGVRMTEAF
TRBJ2-6 | TRBV7-9 | . | ASLGGTGANVLT
TRBJ2-1 | TRBV29-1 | . | SASFSSLSSSSYNEQF
TRBJ1-1 | TRBV5-4 | . | ASSPPSRGPNTEAF
TRBJ2-5 | TRBV5-6 | . | ASSFRQGRLGETQY
TRBJ2-7 | TRBV28 | TRBD1 | ASSLIPGAGGAYEQY
TRBJ1-1 | TRBV7-3 | . | ASRGQTEAF
TRBJ1-6 | TRBV30 | . | AWNAGGRNSPLH
TRBJ1-2 | TRBV27 | TRBD1 | ASSPGTGGYYGYT
TRBJ1-6 | TRBV25-1 | . | ASSPPWAERSPLH
TRBJ2-7 | TRBV12-3/TRBV12-4 | TRBD2 | ASSLRTSAEQY
TRBJ1-5 | TRBV15 | . | ATSRDLRSQGNQPQH
TRBJ1-1 | TRBV28 | TRBD1 | ASSFPDRASPEAF
TRBJ2-1 | TRBV5-1 | TRBD2 | ASNFVLAAYNEQF
TRBJ2-1 | TRBV10-3 | TRBD2 | AISELAGYYNEQF
TRBJ2-1 | TRBV3-1/TRBV3-2 | . | ASSQDGLAEQF
TRBJ2-7 | TRBV5-5 | . | ASSFVLSYEQY
TRBJ1-2 | TRBV11-2 | TRBD1 | ASRKTGGYGYT
TRBJ2-1 | TRBV18 | TRBD1 | ASSPPGTGGNEQF
TRBJ1-1 | TRBV3-1/TRBV3-2 | TRBD1 | ASSLEDRRATEAF
TRBJ1-2 | TRBV19 | . | ASSIRGGDFYGYT
TRBJ2-1 | TRBV18 | . | ASSPGSLNNEQF
TRBJ2-1 | TRBV25-1 | TRBD2 | ASSDQVLAGTHNEQF
TRBJ1-2 | TRBV12-3/TRBV12-4 | . | ASSFPGEGYT
TRBJ2-3 | TRBV18 | TRBD2 | ASSPSRARGGTDTQY
TRBJ1-2 | TRBV19 | . | ASSRLRDGYT
TRBJ2-7 | TRBV11-1 | . | ASSSQYDEQY
TRBJ2-5 | TRBV3-1/TRBV3-2 | . | ASSQGQGRRRQETQY
TRBJ1-1 | TRBV5-1 | TRBD1 | ASSLTGADGTEAF
TRBJ1-2 | TRBV19 | TRBD1 | ASTDRVGYGYT